In its sample, the clone carrying this TCR beta chain was seen a few times. Only in-frame clones appear in the TCRdb table, and some are missing; sequencing was by immunoSEQ multiplex PCR. The top ten hold 3% of the sample, which has approximately 99,000 clones, under 85% seen once. This entry belongs to a study of cytomegalovirus exposure and HLA in healthy donors. Germline-derived CDR1 and CDR2 are MNHEY and SVGAGI. Trimming cost V 8 bases and J 5 bases, with 9 bases left between them. This CDR3 has 11 amino acids. The chain is built from TRBV6-5 and TRBJ1-2; D is uncertain. Input material: PBMCs. The source is a woman aged 18 to 35 in good health and CMV-seronegative. This chain's CDR3 is CASYGGYGYTF. The CDR3 coding sequence is TGTGCCAGCTATGGAGGGTATGGCTACACCTTC.